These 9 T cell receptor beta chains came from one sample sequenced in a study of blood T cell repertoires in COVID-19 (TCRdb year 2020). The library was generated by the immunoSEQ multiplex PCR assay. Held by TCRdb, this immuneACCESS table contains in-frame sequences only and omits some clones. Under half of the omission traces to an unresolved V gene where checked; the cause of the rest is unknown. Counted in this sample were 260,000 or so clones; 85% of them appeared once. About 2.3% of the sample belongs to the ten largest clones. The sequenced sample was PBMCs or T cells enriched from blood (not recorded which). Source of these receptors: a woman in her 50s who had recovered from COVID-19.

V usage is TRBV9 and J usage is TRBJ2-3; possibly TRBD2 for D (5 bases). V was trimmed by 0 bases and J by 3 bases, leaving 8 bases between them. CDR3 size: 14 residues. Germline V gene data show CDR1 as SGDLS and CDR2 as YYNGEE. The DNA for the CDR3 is TGTGCCAGCAGCGTAGGAGGGAGTACAGATACGCAGTATTTT. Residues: CASSVGGSTDTQYF.

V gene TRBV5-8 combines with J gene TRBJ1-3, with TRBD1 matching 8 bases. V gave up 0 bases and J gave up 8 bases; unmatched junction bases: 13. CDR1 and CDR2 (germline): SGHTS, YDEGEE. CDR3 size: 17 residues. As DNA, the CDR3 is TGTGCCAGCAGCTTGGTCCGGGACAGGAGGGAACGCGACACCATATATTTT. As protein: CASSLVRDRRERDTIYF.

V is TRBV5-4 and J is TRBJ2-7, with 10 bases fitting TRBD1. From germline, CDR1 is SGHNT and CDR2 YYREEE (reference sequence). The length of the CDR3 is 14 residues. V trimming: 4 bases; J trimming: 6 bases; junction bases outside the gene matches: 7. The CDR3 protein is CASSMTGGPSEQYF. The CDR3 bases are TGTGCCAGCAGCATGACAGGGGGCCCAAGCGAGCAGTACTTC.

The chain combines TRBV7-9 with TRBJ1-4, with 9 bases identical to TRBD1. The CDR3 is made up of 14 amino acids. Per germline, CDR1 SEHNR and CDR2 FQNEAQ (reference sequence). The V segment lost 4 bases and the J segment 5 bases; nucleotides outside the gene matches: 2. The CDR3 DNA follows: TGTGCCAGCAGCTACGGACAGGGGAATGAAAAACTGTTTTTT. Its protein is CASSYGQGNEKLFF.

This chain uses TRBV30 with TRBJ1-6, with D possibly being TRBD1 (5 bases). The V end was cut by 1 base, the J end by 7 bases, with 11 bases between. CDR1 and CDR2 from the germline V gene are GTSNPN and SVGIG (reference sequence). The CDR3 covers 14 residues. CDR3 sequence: CAWSEGQGNSPLHF. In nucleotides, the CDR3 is TGTGCCTGGAGTGAGGGCCAGGGAAATTCACCCCTCCACTTT.

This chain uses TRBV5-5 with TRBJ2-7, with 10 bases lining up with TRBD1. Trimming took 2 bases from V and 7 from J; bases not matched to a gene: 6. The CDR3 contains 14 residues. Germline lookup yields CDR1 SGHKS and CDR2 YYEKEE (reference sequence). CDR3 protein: CASSLGTGAREQYF. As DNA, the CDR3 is TGTGCCAGCAGCTTAGGGACAGGGGCTCGGGAGCAGTACTTC.

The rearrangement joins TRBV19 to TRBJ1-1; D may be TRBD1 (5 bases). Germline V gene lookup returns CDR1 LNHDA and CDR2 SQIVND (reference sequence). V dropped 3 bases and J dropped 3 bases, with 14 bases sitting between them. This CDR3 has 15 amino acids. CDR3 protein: CASSISSWGDTEAFF. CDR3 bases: TGTGCCAGTAGTATTTCTAGCTGGGGGGACACTGAAGCTTTCTTT.

CDR3 residues: CASSKPSGRARNTQYF. For the CDR3, the DNA is TGTGCCAGCAGTAAGCCCAGCGGGAGGGCTCGGAATACGCAGTATTTT. V is TRBV27 and J is TRBJ2-3; TRBD2 matches at 10 bases. After removal of 5 bases from V and 7 bases from J, the junction contained 12 bases not matched to a gene. The CDR3 extends over 16 amino acids. Germline values: CDR1 MNHEY, CDR2 SMNVEV (reference sequence).

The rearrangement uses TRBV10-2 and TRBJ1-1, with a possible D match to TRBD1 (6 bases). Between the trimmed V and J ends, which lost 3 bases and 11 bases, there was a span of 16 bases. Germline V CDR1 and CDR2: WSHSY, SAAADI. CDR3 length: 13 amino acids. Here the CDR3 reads CASSDSGRGGAFF. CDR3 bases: TGCGCCAGCAGTGACAGCGGTCGGGGGGGCGCTTTCTTT.